These 26 T cell receptor beta chains were all obtained from the same sample, sequenced in a study of OX40 agonist ivuxolimab in advanced cancers. Generated by immunoSEQ multiplex PCR, the TCRdb table keeps only in-frame clones and is missing some. The data show roughly 76,000 clones, with 85% seen just once and less than 4% held by the top ten. The sequencing used CD4+ or CD8+ T cells sorted from blood, collected in a trial of the OX40 agonist ivuxolimab. The receptors stem from an adult with an advanced solid tumor such as melanoma, head and neck, liver or kidney cancer.

The J gene is TRBJ2-2, the V gene TRBV9; no reliable D call. V was pared by 0 bases and J by 4 bases, with 4 bases between. CDR3 size: 13 residues. Germline V CDR1 and CDR2: SGDLS, YYNGEE. DNA for the CDR3: TGTGCCAGCAGCGTAGATGTCACCGGGGAGCTGTTTTTT. Amino acids: CASSVDVTGELFF.

A few counts support this clone. The CDR3 DNA is TGTGCCAGCAGCTTCATTAGGACTGTGAATCTCTACGAGCAGTACTTC. Translated: CASSFIRTVNLYEQYF. The chain has TRBV7-9 and TRBJ2-7, with D perhaps matching TRBD2 (5 bases). CDR3 length equals 16 residues. The V gene lost 3 bases and the J gene lost 3 bases, with 18 bases spanning the gap. CDR1 and CDR2 from the germline V gene are SEHNR and FQNEAQ (reference sequence).

The chain is built from TRBV7-8 and TRBJ2-1; 8 positions agree with TRBD1. With 2 bases clipped from V and 1 base from J, the junction kept 1 base outside the gene matches. The CDR3 extends over 15 amino acids. Germline-derived CDR1 and CDR2 are SGHVS and FQNEAQ. The chain's CDR3 is CASSLRQGSYNEQFF. The CDR3 DNA follows: TGTGCCAGCAGCTTAAGACAGGGGTCCTACAATGAGCAGTTCTTC.

The rearrangement joins TRBV10-3 to TRBJ2-2; D is perhaps TRBD1 or TRBD2 (7 bases each). Germline CDR1 ENHRY, CDR2 SYGVKD. V was shortened by 6 bases and J by 3 bases, with 17 bases between the two germline ends. This CDR3 comprises 16 residues. Here the CDR3 DNA reads TGTGCCATCAGCGCTCAGCGGGACAGCTACACCGGGGAGCTGTTTTTT. This codes for CAISAQRDSYTGELFF.

This sequence joins TRBV27 and TRBJ2-7; no clear D. V was pared by 6 bases and J by 6 bases, with 18 bases between. The CDR3 consists of 14 residues. Germline loops: CDR1 MNHEY, CDR2 SMNVEV (reference sequence). CDR3: CASRDGNRRPEQYF. In nucleotides, the CDR3 is TGTGCCAGCAGGGACGGCAATCGACGGCCCGAGCAGTACTTC.

This chain connects TRBV30 to TRBJ1-5; no firm D call. The V gene lost 0 bases and the J gene lost 5 bases, with 8 bases spanning the gap. Germline V gives CDR1 GTSNPN, CDR2 SVGIG (reference sequence). The CDR3 extends over 13 amino acids. The DNA for the CDR3 is TGTGCCTGGAGTGTAAAGCGGGATCAGCCCCAGCATTTT. Its protein product is CAWSVKRDQPQHF.

This chain links TRBV19 with TRBJ2-7, with 11 bases matching TRBD2. V dropped 5 bases and J dropped 0; count of bases not matched to a gene: 6. This CDR3 spans 16 amino acids. Germline-derived CDR1 and CDR2 are LNHDA and SQIVND (reference sequence). The CDR3 loop reads CASSLAGGPISYEQYF. The CDR3 nucleotides are TGTGCCAGTAGTCTAGCGGGAGGACCGATCTCCTACGAGCAGTACTTC.

This clone appeared many times. J is TRBJ1-2 and V is TRBV6-5, with 7 bases that match TRBD1. Germline CDR1 and CDR2: MNHEY and SVGAGI. This CDR3 comprises 16 residues. V dropped 2 bases and J dropped 4; count of bases not matched to a gene: 10. DNA of the CDR3: TGTGCCAGCAGTTACCTGAGGACAGGCGGTGGCTATGGCTACACCTTC. This translates into CASSYLRTGGGYGYTF.

The chain uses TRBV7-9 and TRBJ1-6; possible D gene TRBD1, 5 bases. Deletions cut 3 bases from V and 7 bases from J, with 13 bases between. Germline loops: CDR1 SEHNR, CDR2 FQNEAQ (reference sequence). The CDR3 contains 15 residues. CDR3 amino acids: CASSLGGAGNSPLHF. CDR3 DNA: TGTGCCAGCAGCTTGGGAGGGGCAGGGAATTCACCCCTCCACTTT.

This chain uses TRBV5-1 with TRBJ2-5; no reliable D call. Germline V gene data show CDR1 as SGHRS and CDR2 as YFSETQ. Between the trimmed V and J ends, which lost 6 bases and 2 bases, there was a span of 17 bases. The CDR3 loop spans 15 amino acids. CDR3 residues: CASNGFGWPQETQYF. The CDR3 nucleotides read TGCGCCAGCAACGGTTTCGGGTGGCCGCAAGAGACCCAGTACTTC.

In the case of this clone: Other nucleotide sequences in the sample specify the same CDR3. This chain connects TRBV25-1 to TRBJ2-2; D is possibly TRBD1 or TRBD2 (6 bases each). Trimming left V 8 bases short and J 4 bases short, with 14 bases between. The CDR3 totals 14 residues. Germline V gives CDR1 MGHDK, CDR2 SYGVNS. The CDR3 protein is CASAVGGGTGELFF. In DNA form, the CDR3 reads TGTGCCAGCGCGGTCGGGGGCGGCACCGGGGAGCTGTTTTTT.

In DNA, the CDR3 is TGTGCCAGCAGCCACGACCCAGTCGGCACAGATACGCAGTATTTT. Translation: CASSHDPVGTDTQYF. The chain recombines TRBV4-2 with TRBJ2-3, with D unclear. Germline V gene lookup returns CDR1 LGHNA and CDR2 YNFKEQ. V was pared by 3 bases and J by 1 base, with 11 bases between. The CDR3 runs to 15 residues.

The V call is TRBV5-8, the J call TRBJ1-2; TRBD1 matches 7 bases. The CDR3 sequence is 13 residues long. J lost 6 bases, V lost 3 bases, and 5 bases had no gene match. Per the germline V gene, CDR1 is SGHTS and CDR2 is YDEGEE. In DNA form, the CDR3 reads TGTGCCAGCAGCTCGGACAGGCTCGATGGCTACACCTTC. The encoded protein is CASSSDRLDGYTF.

The chain is built from TRBV5-4 and TRBJ1-1, with TRBD1 matching over 7 bases. This CDR3 comprises 13 residues. The trim removed 4 bases at V and 6 bases at J, leaving 6 bases unmatched. Per germline, CDR1 SGHNT and CDR2 YYREEE (reference sequence). CDR3 protein: CASSLGQISEAFF. In nucleotides, the CDR3 is TGTGCCAGCAGCCTGGGACAGATTTCTGAAGCTTTCTTT.

The chain employs TRBV5-6 and TRBJ2-3; 8 bases match TRBD1. The J segment lost 2 bases and the V segment lost 4 bases, leaving 9 bases of the junction unmatched. The CDR3 runs 16 residues. The germline V gene has CDR1 SGHDT and CDR2 YYEEEE. The CDR3 region is CASSAHSTGDTDTQYF. The CDR3 region has the DNA TGTGCCAGCAGCGCCCACTCGACAGGGGACACAGATACGCAGTATTTT.

This chain connects TRBV11-2 to TRBJ1-1; D is perhaps TRBD1 (5 bases). Germline CDR1 reads SGHAT; CDR2 reads FQNNGV. The CDR3 has 16 residues. V was cut by 2 bases and J by 4 bases, with 17 bases left in between. In DNA, the CDR3 is TGTGCCAGCAGCTTAACGGGTCGGAGTCAGGGCACTGAAGCTTTCTTT. Its protein is CASSLTGRSQGTEAFF.

The rearrangement links TRBV5-4 to TRBJ2-7, with no clear D. The CDR3 runs 11 residues. From germline, CDR1 is SGHNT and CDR2 YYREEE (reference sequence). The ends were cut back, 2 bases at V and 3 bases at J, with 3 bases in the middle. The CDR3 bases are TGTGCCAGCAGCTTTAACTACGAGCAGTACTTC. It specifies CASSFNYEQYF.

The chain joins TRBV19 to TRBJ1-2; 7 bases agree with TRBD1. The CDR3 is 14 amino acids. V dropped 6 bases and J dropped 8; count of bases not matched to a gene: 12. Looked up from germline, CDR1 is LNHDA and CDR2 is SQIVND (reference sequence). In DNA form, the CDR3 reads TGTGCCAGTAGGGACAGGACCCATGTACGGGGCTACACCTTC. Its protein product is CASRDRTHVRGYTF.

The chain has TRBV19 and TRBJ1-4, with D perhaps matching TRBD1 (5 bases). Trimming took 5 bases from V and 9 from J, leaving 16 bases between them. Germline-derived CDR1 and CDR2 are LNHDA and SQIVND (reference sequence). The CDR3 extends over 14 amino acids. CDR3 loop: CASSSPRAGKKLFF. The CDR3 DNA is TGTGCCAGTAGTTCCCCGCGAGCAGGGAAAAAACTGTTTTTT.

The chain is built from TRBV6-5 and TRBJ2-7, with 7 bases identical to TRBD2. The germline gives CDR1 MNHEY, CDR2 SVGAGI. V shed 5 bases, J shed 3 bases, and the junction held 10 bases outside the gene matches. The CDR3 extends over 15 amino acids. The CDR3 protein is CASSRKRESGYEQYF. As DNA, the CDR3 is TGTGCCAGCAGTCGCAAGCGGGAAAGTGGCTACGAGCAGTACTTC.

The V gene is TRBV30, the J gene TRBJ2-2; D might be TRBD1 (5 bases). The CDR3 is 14 amino acids. Germline CDR1 and CDR2: GTSNPN and SVGIG (reference sequence). Between the trimmed V and J ends, which lost 4 bases and 5 bases, there was a span of 14 bases. CDR3 nucleotide sequence: TGTGCCTGGACTCCCGTGGGGCCAACCGGGGAGCTGTTTTTT. Translation gives CAWTPVGPTGELFF.

In regard to this clone: At one end the junction does not follow the germline gene, possibly because of a read error. The gene calls are TRBV14 and TRBJ2-6; 7 bases are shared with TRBD2. The CDR3 spans 15 residues. Germline V CDR1 and CDR2: SGHDN, FVKESK. The DNA of the CDR3 is TGTGCCAGCAGGCAAGCGGGGACCGGGGCCAACGTCCTGACTTTC. This codes for CASRQAGTGANVLTF. Full variable domain (missing parts from reference TRBV14 and TRBJ2-6): EAGVTQFPSHSVIEKGQTVTLRCDPISGHDNLYWYRRVMGKEIKFLLHFVKESKQDESGMPNNRFLAERTGGTYSTLKVQPAELEDSGVYFCASRQAGTGANVLTFGAGSRLTVL.

This chain joins TRBV14 and TRBJ2-7, with TRBD1 identical over 12 bases. The CDR3 totals 16 residues. Trimming took 2 bases from V and 5 from J; bases not matched to a gene: 7. Germline V gene sequence: CDR1 SGHDN, CDR2 FVKESK. CDR3 amino acids: CASSQLPGQGANEQYF. Written as DNA, the CDR3 is TGTGCCAGCAGCCAACTCCCGGGACAGGGGGCCAACGAGCAGTACTTC.

The chain combines TRBV29-1 with TRBJ2-3; 9 bases fit TRBD1. The junction had 3 bases not matched to a gene; V was cut back by 4 bases and J by 1 base. Per the germline V gene, CDR1 is SQVTM and CDR2 is ANQGSEA. This CDR3 comprises 14 residues. The CDR3 sequence: CSVARTGGTDTQYF. The CDR3 DNA follows: TGCAGCGTTGCAAGGACAGGGGGCACAGATACGCAGTATTTT.

This sequence joins TRBV7-9 and TRBJ1-1, with TRBD1 matching over 8 bases. Per germline, CDR1 SEHNR and CDR2 FQNEAQ (reference sequence). V trimming: 5 bases; J trimming: 0 bases; junction bases outside the gene matches: 8. This CDR3 contains 16 residues. The CDR3 region is CASSQWTGNMNTEAFF. CDR3 bases: TGTGCCAGCAGCCAATGGACAGGGAACATGAACACTGAAGCTTTCTTT.

This clone was counted a single time. The chain recombines TRBV9 with TRBJ1-5; no clear D. Trimming took 2 bases from V and 4 from J, leaving 7 bases between them. The CDR3 runs to 13 residues. Germline V gene lookup returns CDR1 SGDLS and CDR2 YYNGEE. This CDR3 reads CASSVSANQPQHF. The CDR3 DNA reads TGTGCCAGCAGCGTCTCCGCAAATCAGCCCCAGCATTTT.